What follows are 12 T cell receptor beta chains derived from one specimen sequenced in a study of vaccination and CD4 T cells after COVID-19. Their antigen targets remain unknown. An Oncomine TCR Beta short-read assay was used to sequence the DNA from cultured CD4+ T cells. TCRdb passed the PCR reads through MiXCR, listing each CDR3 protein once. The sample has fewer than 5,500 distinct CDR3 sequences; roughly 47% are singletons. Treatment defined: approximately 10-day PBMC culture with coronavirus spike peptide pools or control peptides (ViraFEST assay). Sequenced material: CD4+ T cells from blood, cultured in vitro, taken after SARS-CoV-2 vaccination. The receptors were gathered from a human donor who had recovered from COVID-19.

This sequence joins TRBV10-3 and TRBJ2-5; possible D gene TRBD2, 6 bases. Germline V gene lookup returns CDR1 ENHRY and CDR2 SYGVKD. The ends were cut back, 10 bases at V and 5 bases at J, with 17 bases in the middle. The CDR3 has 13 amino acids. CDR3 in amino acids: CASRDSPSETQYF. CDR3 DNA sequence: TGTGCCAGCAGGGACTCGCCCTCGGAGACCCAGTACTTC.

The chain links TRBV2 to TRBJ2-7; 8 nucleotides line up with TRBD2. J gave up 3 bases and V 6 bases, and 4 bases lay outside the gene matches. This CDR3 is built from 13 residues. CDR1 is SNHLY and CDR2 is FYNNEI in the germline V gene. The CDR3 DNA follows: TGTGCCAGCAGGGGGACTAGGGACTACGAGCAGTACTTC. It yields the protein CASRGTRDYEQYF.

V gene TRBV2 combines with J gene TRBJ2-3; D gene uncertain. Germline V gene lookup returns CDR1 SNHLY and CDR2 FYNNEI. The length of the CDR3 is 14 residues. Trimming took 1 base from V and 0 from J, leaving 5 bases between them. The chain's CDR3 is CASSEEISTDTQYF. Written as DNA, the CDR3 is TGTGCCAGCAGTGAAGAGATAAGCACAGATACGCAGTATTTT.

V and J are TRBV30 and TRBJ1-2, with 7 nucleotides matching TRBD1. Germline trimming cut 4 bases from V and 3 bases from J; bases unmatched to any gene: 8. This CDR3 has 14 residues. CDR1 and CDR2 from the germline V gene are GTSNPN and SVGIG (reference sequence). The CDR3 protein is CAWIWGRGYYGYTF. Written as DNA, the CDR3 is TGTGCCTGGATCTGGGGCAGGGGGTACTATGGCTACACCTTC.

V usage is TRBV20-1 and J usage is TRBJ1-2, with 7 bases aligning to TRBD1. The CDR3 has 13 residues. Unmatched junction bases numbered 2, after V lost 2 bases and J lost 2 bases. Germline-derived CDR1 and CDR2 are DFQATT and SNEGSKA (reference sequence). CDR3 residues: CSARPTGNYGYTF. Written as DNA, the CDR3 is TGCAGTGCTAGACCGACAGGGAACTATGGCTACACCTTC.

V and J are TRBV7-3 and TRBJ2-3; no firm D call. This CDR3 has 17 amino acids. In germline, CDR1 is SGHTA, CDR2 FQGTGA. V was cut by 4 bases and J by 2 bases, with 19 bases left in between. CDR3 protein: CASSSPGPQGSTDTQYF. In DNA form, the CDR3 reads TGTGCCAGCAGCTCCCCCGGCCCTCAAGGGTCCACAGATACGCAGTATTTT. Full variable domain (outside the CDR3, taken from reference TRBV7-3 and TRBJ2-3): GAGVSQTPSNKVTEKGKYVELRCDPISGHTALYWYRQSLGQGPEFLIYFQGTGAADDSGLPNDRFFAVRPEGSVSTLKIQRTERGDSAVYLCASSSPGPQGSTDTQYFGPGTRLTVL.

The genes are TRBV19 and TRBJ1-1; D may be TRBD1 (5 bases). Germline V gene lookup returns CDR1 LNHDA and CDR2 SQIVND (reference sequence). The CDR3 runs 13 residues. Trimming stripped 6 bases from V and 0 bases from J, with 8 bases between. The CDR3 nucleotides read TGTGCCAGTAGCGGGACGGTGAACACTGAAGCTTTCTTT. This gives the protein CASSGTVNTEAFF.

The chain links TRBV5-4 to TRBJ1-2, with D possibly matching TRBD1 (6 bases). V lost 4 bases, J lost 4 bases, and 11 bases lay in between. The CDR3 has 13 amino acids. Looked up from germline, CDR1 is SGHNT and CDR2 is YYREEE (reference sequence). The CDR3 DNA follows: TGTGCCAGCAGCGGCCGACAGGTCTATGGCTACACCTTC. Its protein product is CASSGRQVYGYTF. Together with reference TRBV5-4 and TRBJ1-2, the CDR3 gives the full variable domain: ETGVTQSPTHLIKTRGQQVTLRCSSQSGHNTVSWYQQALGQGPQFIFQYYREEENGRGNFPPRFSGLQFPNYSSELNVNALELDDSALYLCASSGRQVYGYTFGSGTRLTVV.

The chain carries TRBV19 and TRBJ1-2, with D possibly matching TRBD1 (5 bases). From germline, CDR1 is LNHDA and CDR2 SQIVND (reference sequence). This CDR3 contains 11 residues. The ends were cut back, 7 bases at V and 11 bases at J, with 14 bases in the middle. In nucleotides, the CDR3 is TGTGCCAGTATAGGGGCAAAGGAGTACACCTTC. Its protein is CASIGAKEYTF.

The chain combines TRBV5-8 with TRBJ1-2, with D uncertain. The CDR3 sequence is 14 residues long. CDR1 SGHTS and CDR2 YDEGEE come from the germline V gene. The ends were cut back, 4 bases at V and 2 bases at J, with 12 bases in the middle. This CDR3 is CASSRTIGNYGYTF. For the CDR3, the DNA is TGTGCCAGCAGCCGGACTATAGGCAACTATGGCTACACCTTC.

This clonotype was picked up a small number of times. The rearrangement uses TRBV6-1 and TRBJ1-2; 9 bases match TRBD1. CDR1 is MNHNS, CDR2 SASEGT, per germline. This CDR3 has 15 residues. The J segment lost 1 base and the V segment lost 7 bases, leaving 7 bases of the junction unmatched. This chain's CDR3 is CASTPGTGLNYGYTF. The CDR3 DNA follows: TGTGCCAGCACTCCAGGGACAGGGCTTAACTATGGCTACACCTTC.

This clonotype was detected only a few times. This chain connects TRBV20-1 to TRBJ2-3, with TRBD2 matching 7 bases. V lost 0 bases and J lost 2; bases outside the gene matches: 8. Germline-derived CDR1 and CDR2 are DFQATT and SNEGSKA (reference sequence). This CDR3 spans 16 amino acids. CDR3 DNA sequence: TGCAGTGCTAGAGATTTTCTAGCGGCCTACACAGATACGCAGTATTTT. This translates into CSARDFLAAYTDTQYF.